One and the same sample provided the 15 T cell receptor beta chains below, sequenced in a study of blood T cell repertoires in COVID-19. Sequencing used immunoSEQ multiplex PCR; TCRdb keeps in-frame clones, though not all of them. The repertoire consists of around 300,000 clones, with approximately 88% occurring once and the leading ten covering about 5.5%. Sequences were obtained from PBMCs or T cells enriched from blood (not recorded which). Every receptor here comes from a woman in her thirties or forties who had recovered from COVID-19.

This rearrangement joins TRBV7-9 to TRBJ2-1; TRBD2 agrees at 7 bases. V shed 2 bases and J 8 bases; nucleotides not matched to a gene: 9. Germline CDR1 SEHNR, CDR2 FQNEAQ (reference sequence). The CDR3 is 15 residues long. CDR3 bases: TGTGCCAGCAGCTTAATCGCGGGAGTAGGTGATGAGCAGTTCTTC. The encoded protein is CASSLIAGVGDEQFF.

Of note for this clone: Its ends do not fully match the called genes, so a read error is possible. The V and J genes are TRBV7-9 and TRBJ2-7; 9 nucleotides line up with TRBD2. CDR3 length equals 14 residues. Per germline, CDR1 SEHNR and CDR2 FQNEAQ (reference sequence). In DNA form, the CDR3 reads TGTGCCAGCGGCTTCAGCGGGAGGCCCTACGAGCAGTACTTC. Its translation: CASGFSGRPYEQYF.

The CDR3 reads CASSLPGSLVNEQFF. The CDR3, as DNA: TGTGCCAGCAGCCTACCGGGGTCCCTTGTGAATGAGCAGTTCTTC. J is TRBJ2-1 and V is TRBV3-1 (or the pseudogene TRBV3-2), with D tentatively TRBD2 (5 bases). V dropped 4 bases and J dropped 7 bases, with 17 bases sitting between them. Germline lookup yields CDR1 LGHDT and CDR2 YNNKEL (reference sequence). This CDR3 region has 15 residues.

This sequence joins TRBV4-3 and TRBJ2-2; the D gene is possibly TRBD1 (6 bases). V lost 3 bases to trimming and J lost 8 bases, with 13 bases between them. Germline CDR1 reads LGHNA; CDR2 reads YSLEER. The CDR3 totals 14 residues. Here the CDR3 DNA reads TGCGCCAGCAGCCAGCAAACAGGGTATGGGGAGCTGTTTTTT. Its translation: CASSQQTGYGELFF.

This chain uses TRBV6-5 with TRBJ2-1; tentative D call: TRBD2 (6 bases). V lost 8 bases, J lost 0 bases, and 14 bases lay in between. CDR3 length: 15 amino acids. Germline V gene sequence: CDR1 MNHEY, CDR2 SVGAGI. The CDR3 DNA follows: TGTGCCAGCCGACTCGGGAGCCGCTCCTACAATGAGCAGTTCTTC. Translated, it gives CASRLGSRSYNEQFF.

The CDR3 region has the DNA TGTGCCAGCAGCTCACGGGGACTAGCGGGAGGGGCCGGGGAGCTGTTTTTT. Translated, it gives CASSSRGLAGGAGELFF. The V call is TRBV7-2, the J call TRBJ2-2; 16 positions match TRBD2. In germline, CDR1 is SGHTA, CDR2 FQGNSA. Trimming at V came to 4 bases and at J to 6 bases, leaving 5 bases not matched to a gene. The CDR3 contains 17 residues.

The rearrangement links TRBV7-2 to TRBJ2-3, with D possibly TRBD2 on 5 matching bases. The CDR3 has 16 residues. Looked up from germline, CDR1 is SGHTA and CDR2 is FQGNSA. Trimming pared 1 base from V and 2 bases from J, leaving 13 bases between. For the CDR3, the DNA is TGTGCCAGCAGCTTAGGATTTTGGGGAGACACAGATACGCAGTATTTT. It encodes CASSLGFWGDTDTQYF.

J is TRBJ2-1 and V is TRBV29-1, with a weak D call TRBD2 (6 bases). CDR3 length: 14 amino acids. Trimming left V 7 bases short and J 2 bases short, with 15 bases between. CDR1 and CDR2 from the germline V gene are SQVTM and ANQGSEA. The CDR3 loop reads CSAPVRGAYNEQFF. The CDR3 DNA sequence: TGCAGCGCCCCGGTCCGCGGGGCCTACAATGAGCAGTTCTTC.

V usage is TRBV7-9 and J usage is TRBJ1-2; 9 bases map to TRBD1. J lost 4 bases, V lost 4 bases, and 7 bases had no gene match. The CDR3 contains 15 residues. Looked up from germline, CDR1 is SEHNR and CDR2 is FQNEAQ (reference sequence). In DNA form, the CDR3 reads TGTGCCAGCAGCTCACAGGGGGCGAAAATCTATGGCTACACCTTC. This codes for CASSSQGAKIYGYTF. Full variable domain (missing parts from reference TRBV7-9 and TRBJ1-2): DTGVSQNPRHKITKRGQNVTFRCDPISEHNRLYWYRQTLGQGPEFLTYFQNEAQLEKSRLLSDRFSAERPKGSFSTLEIQRTEQGDSAMYLCASSSQGAKIYGYTFGSGTRLTVV.

In nucleotides, the CDR3 is TGTGCCAGCAGCCAACACGGGGACAAAATAGCGGGCACGCAGTATTTT. Its translation is CASSQHGDKIAGTQYF. The genes are TRBV7-3 and TRBJ2-3; maybe TRBD2 (7 bases). Looked up from germline, CDR1 is SGHTA and CDR2 is FQGTGA. The CDR3 consists of 16 residues. V lost 5 bases, J lost 9 bases, and 24 bases lay in between. The entire variable domain, with the rest obtained from reference TRBV7-3 and TRBJ2-3, is as follows: GAGVSQTPSNKVTEKGKYVELRCDPISGHTALYWYRQSLGQGPEFLIYFQGTGAADDSGLPNDRFFAVRPEGSVSTLKIQRTERGDSAVYLCASSQHGDKIAGTQYFGPGTRLTVL.

The chain uses TRBV7-2 and TRBJ2-7, with 10 bases aligning to TRBD1. CDR3 length equals 15 residues. Germline trimming cut 5 bases from V and 4 bases from J; bases unmatched to any gene: 8. Germline V gene data show CDR1 as SGHTA and CDR2 as FQGNSA. The CDR3: CASSRGGQGEYEQYF. CDR3 bases: TGTGCCAGCAGCAGAGGAGGACAGGGGGAATACGAGCAGTACTTC.

A few counts support this clone. The V gene is TRBV2, the J gene TRBJ2-5; 7 bases agree with TRBD2. This CDR3 has 14 amino acids. Germline V gives CDR1 SNHLY, CDR2 FYNNEI. With 7 bases clipped from V and 0 bases from J, the junction kept 5 bases outside the gene matches. In DNA form, the CDR3 reads TGTGCCAGCATTGACAGCGGGAACCAAGAGACCCAGTACTTC. Translated, it gives CASIDSGNQETQYF.

The rearrangement uses TRBV18 and TRBJ2-1; the match to TRBD2 covers 11 bases. The V gene end was trimmed by 6 bases and the J gene end by 9 bases; junction bases not matched to a gene: 13. This CDR3 has 16 residues. CDR1 is KGHSH and CDR2 is LQKENI in the germline V gene. The DNA of the CDR3 is TGTGCCAGCTCTCCCCCCGGACTAGCGGGCACCAGTGAGCAGTTCTTC. Translation: CASSPPGLAGTSEQFF.

The gene calls are TRBV2 and TRBJ2-1; TRBD1 agrees at 10 bases. V was clipped by 11 bases and J by 8 bases; unmatched bases: 9. The CDR3 covers 13 residues. In germline, CDR1 is SNHLY, CDR2 FYNNEI. CDR3 DNA: TGTGCCGGGGGGGACAGGGGTGACGATGAGCAGTTCTTC. It specifies CAGGDRGDDEQFF.

This chain uses TRBV14 with TRBJ1-2, with 7 bases lining up with TRBD1. Germline CDR1 and CDR2: SGHDN and FVKESK. The CDR3 spans 15 residues. V lost 2 bases and J lost 2; bases outside the gene matches: 5. CDR3 DNA: TGTGCCAGCAGCCAACTGTGGACAGGCAACTATGGCTACACCTTC. Protein sequence: CASSQLWTGNYGYTF.